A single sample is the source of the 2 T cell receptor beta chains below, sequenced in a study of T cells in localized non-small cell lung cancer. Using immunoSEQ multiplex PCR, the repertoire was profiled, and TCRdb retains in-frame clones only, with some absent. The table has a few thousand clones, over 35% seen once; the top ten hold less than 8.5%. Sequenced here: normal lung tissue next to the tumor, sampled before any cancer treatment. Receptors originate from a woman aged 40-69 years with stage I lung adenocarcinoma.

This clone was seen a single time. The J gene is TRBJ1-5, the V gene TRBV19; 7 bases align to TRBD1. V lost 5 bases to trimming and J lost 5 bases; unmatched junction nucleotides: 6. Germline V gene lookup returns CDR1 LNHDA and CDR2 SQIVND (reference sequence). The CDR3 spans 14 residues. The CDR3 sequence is CASSLQGHHQPQHF. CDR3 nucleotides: TGTGCCAGTAGTCTACAGGGGCATCATCAGCCCCAGCATTTT. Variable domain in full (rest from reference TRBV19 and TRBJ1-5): DGGITQSPKYLFRKEGQNVTLSCEQNLNHDAMYWYRQDPGQGLRLIYYSQIVNDFQKGDIAEGYSVSREKKESFPLTVTSAQKNPTAFYLCASSLQGHHQPQHFGDGTRLSIL.

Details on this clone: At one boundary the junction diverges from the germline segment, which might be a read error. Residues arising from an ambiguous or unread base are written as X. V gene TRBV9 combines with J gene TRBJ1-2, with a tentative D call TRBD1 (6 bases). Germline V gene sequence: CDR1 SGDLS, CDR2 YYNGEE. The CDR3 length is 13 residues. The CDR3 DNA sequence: TGTGYCAGCAGCCCCTCGGGGGCGAATGGCTACACCTTC. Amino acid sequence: CXSSPSGANGYTF.